One and the same sample provided the 19 T cell receptor beta chains below, sequenced in a study of identical twins. MiXCR was run by TCRdb on the 5' RACE reads, yielding one entry per CDR3 protein. The sample shows some 1,600,000 distinct CDR3 sequences, about 32% of them seen only once. The sample taken for sequencing was cord blood. The receptors come from a newborn girl in good health.

Only a few counts were recorded for this clonotype. This rearrangement joins TRBV3-1 to TRBJ2-3; 7 bases fit TRBD1. CDR3 length: 12 residues. V shed 3 bases, J shed 11 bases, and the junction held 5 bases outside the gene matches. Looked up from germline, CDR1 is LGHDT and CDR2 is YNNKEL (reference sequence). CDR3 DNA: TGTGCCAGCAGCCACCCAGGGGGAGTGCAGTATTTT. Amino acid sequence: CASSHPGGVQYF.

This clonotype has more than one count but fewer than ten. This chain links TRBV20-1 with TRBJ1-1; TRBD1 is a possible D gene (5 bases). The V gene lost 2 bases and the J gene lost 10 bases, with 17 bases spanning the gap. This CDR3 spans 13 amino acids. Germline assignment: CDR1 DFQATT and CDR2 SNEGSKA (reference sequence). In DNA form, the CDR3 reads TGCAGTGCTAGAACAGGCCTGGCTGCTGGAGCTTTCTTT. Amino acids: CSARTGLAAGAFF.

The rearrangement uses TRBV6-6 and TRBJ2-5; no clear D. Trimming cost V 5 bases and J 7 bases, with 11 bases left between them. In germline, CDR1 is MNHNY, CDR2 SVGAGI (reference sequence). The CDR3 loop spans 12 amino acids. CDR3 amino acids: CASSPPIRTQYF. CDR3 nucleotides: TGTGCCAGCAGTCCCCCGATTAGGACCCAGTACTTC.

This clonotype is a singleton in its sample. The chain joins TRBV20-1 to TRBJ2-2; perhaps TRBD2 as D (6 bases). The V gene's germline CDR1 is DFQATT and CDR2 SNEGSKA (reference sequence). Trimming shortened V by 2 bases and J by 0 bases, and 13 bases separated the two germline ends. The CDR3 is made up of 16 amino acids. CDR3 in amino acids: CSARLSAGTNTGELFF. The CDR3 DNA reads TGCAGTGCTAGATTGTCTGCGGGAACGAACACCGGGGAGCTGTTTTTT.

This chain uses TRBV14 with TRBJ2-7; maybe TRBD1 (6 bases). The CDR3 covers 13 residues. Germline V gene data show CDR1 as SGHDN and CDR2 as FVKESK. V was shortened by 9 bases and J by 0 bases, with 12 bases between the two germline ends. CDR3 DNA sequence: TGTGCCAGACCAGGGGCGAGCTCCTACGAGCAGTACTTC. Translated, it gives CARPGASSYEQYF.

The V and J genes are TRBV2 and TRBJ2-7, with a tentative D call TRBD1 (6 bases). Trimming took off 8 bases at V and 1 base at J, with 15 bases between the two ends. The CDR3 has 14 residues. CDR1 is SNHLY, CDR2 FYNNEI, per germline. The CDR3: CASLIPDRSYEQYF. In nucleotides, the CDR3 is TGTGCCAGCCTAATCCCCGACAGGTCCTACGAGCAGTACTTC.

The chain is built from TRBV15 and TRBJ2-7; D is ambiguous. Germline V gene sequence: CDR1 LNHNV, CDR2 YYDKDF (reference sequence). CDR3 length: 14 residues. Trimming stripped 0 bases from V and 3 bases from J, with 9 bases between. The CDR3 protein is CATSREGSGYEQYF. The CDR3 region has the DNA TGTGCCACCAGCAGAGAGGGATCCGGCTACGAGCAGTACTTC.

This clonotype was seen many times. This chain uses TRBV10-3 with TRBJ1-4; 7 nucleotides line up with TRBD1. CDR1 is ENHRY, CDR2 SYGVKD, per germline. This CDR3 has 14 residues. The J segment lost 8 bases and the V segment lost 11 bases, leaving 14 bases of the junction unmatched. DNA for the CDR3: TGTGCCTCGCTGGGGGACAGCCTGGGGGAAAAACTGTTTTTT. This encodes CASLGDSLGEKLFF.

The chain carries TRBV5-1 and TRBJ2-2; 9 bases are a match to TRBD1. V lost 4 bases, J lost 6 bases, and 10 bases stayed unmatched. This CDR3 region has 16 residues. CDR1 and CDR2 from the germline V gene are SGHRS and YFSETQ. In nucleotides, the CDR3 is TGCGCCAGCAGCATTCCCGGGACAGGGAGCGCCGGGGAGCTGTTTTTT. Amino acid sequence: CASSIPGTGSAGELFF.

This clonotype has more than one count but fewer than ten. The chain links TRBV4-1 to TRBJ2-3; a weak D match, TRBD2 (6 bases). CDR1 and CDR2 (germline): MGHRA, YSYEKL. V lost 4 bases and J lost 4, with 18 bases in between. CDR3 length equals 16 residues. CDR3 loop: CASSPPTRTGADTQYF. In nucleotides, the CDR3 is TGCGCCAGCAGCCCTCCCACGCGGACGGGAGCAGATACGCAGTATTTT.

Comment on this clonotype: One end of the junction is discordant with germline, which a read error may explain. The V call is TRBV12-3 or TRBV12-4, the J call TRBJ2-3; a possible D gene is TRBD1 (5 bases). The CDR3 totals 14 residues. In DNA, the CDR3 is TGTGCCAGCATGGGGCCGTCGGTCACAGATATGCAGTATTTT. As protein: CASMGPSVTDMQYF.

In its sample, this clonotype was seen a few times. This chain joins TRBV3-1 and TRBJ1-1; D is unclear. The V gene lost 0 bases and the J gene lost 2 bases, with 7 bases spanning the gap. CDR3 length: 14 amino acids. CDR1 and CDR2 from the germline V gene are LGHDT and YNNKEL (reference sequence). The CDR3 sequence is CASSQDVPNTEAFF. The CDR3 bases are TGTGCCAGCAGCCAAGATGTTCCCAACACTGAAGCTTTCTTT.

J is TRBJ2-3 and V is TRBV7-6; TRBD2 matches at 12 bases. The germline V gene encodes CDR1 SGHVS and CDR2 FNYEAQ. V shed 5 bases and J 2 bases; nucleotides not matched to a gene: 11. CDR3 length equals 18 residues. The DNA for the CDR3 is TGTGCCAGCAGCGAAGGGGGACTAGCGGGCCCCCTCACAGATACGCAGTATTTT. Encoded protein: CASSEGGLAGPLTDTQYF.

V is TRBV20-1 and J is TRBJ1-5; TRBD1 aligns across 7 bases. J gave up 0 bases and V 2 bases, and 10 bases lay outside the gene matches. Germline V lookup: CDR1 DFQATT, CDR2 SNEGSKA (reference sequence). The CDR3 spans 17 residues. This CDR3 reads CSARPWEGAYSNQPQHF. The CDR3 DNA sequence: TGCAGTGCTAGACCCTGGGAGGGGGCCTATAGCAATCAGCCCCAGCATTTT.

Turning to this clonotype: A much more abundant neighbour one base away suggests this may be a read error. The CDR3 here is CSIPGGGQETQYF. DNA of the CDR3: TGCAGCATTCCGGGGGGCGGTCAAGAGACCCAGTACTTC. The gene calls are TRBV29-1 and TRBJ2-5; tentative D call: TRBD2 (7 bases). This CDR3 contains 13 residues. CDR1 is SQVTM and CDR2 is ANQGSEA in the germline V gene. V was pared by 8 bases and J by 2 bases, with 15 bases between. The full variable domain, with the rest looked up from reference TRBV29-1 and TRBJ2-5, is SAVISQKPSRDICQRGTSLTIQCQVDSQVTMMFWYRQQPGQSLTLIATANQGSEATYESGFVIDKFPISRPNLTFSTLTVSNMSPEDSSIYLCSIPGGGQETQYFGPGTRLLVL.

In this sample, this clonotype turned up many times. The J gene is TRBJ2-1, the V gene TRBV20-1; D unclear. V shed 3 bases and J shed 7 bases, with 4 bases lying between them. Germline CDR1 and CDR2: DFQATT and SNEGSKA (reference sequence). This CDR3 is 10 amino acids long. This chain's CDR3 is CSARRNEQFF. As DNA, the CDR3 is TGCAGTGCTAGGAGGAATGAGCAGTTCTTC.

This clonotype was seen only a few times. Germline is not matched at one junction end, which may reflect a read error. V is TRBV7-8 and J is TRBJ2-7; the match to TRBD1 covers 8 bases. Germline CDR1 SGHVS, CDR2 FQNEAQ. CDR3 size: 16 residues. The CDR3 spells CASSLGHRGYSYEQYF. CDR3 nucleotides: TGTGCCAGTAGCTTAGGGCACAGGGGGTACTCCTACGAGCAGTACTTC.

V usage is TRBV5-1 and J usage is TRBJ2-1, with D possibly TRBD2 on 5 matching bases. The CDR3 runs to 15 residues. Trimming removed 1 base from V and 3 bases from J, with 11 bases in between. The germline gives CDR1 SGHRS, CDR2 YFSETQ. The CDR3: CASSLPRGVYNEQFF. In nucleotides, the CDR3 is TGCGCCAGCAGCTTGCCCCGGGGAGTCTACAATGAGCAGTTCTTC.

This clonotype was observed a handful of times. The genes are TRBV20-1 and TRBJ2-1; 8 bases fit TRBD1. Germline assignment: CDR1 DFQATT and CDR2 SNEGSKA (reference sequence). The CDR3 length is 14 residues. V gave up 2 bases and J gave up 4 bases; unmatched junction bases: 4. For the CDR3, the DNA is TGCAGTGCTAGACCGGGACAGGCATACAATGAGCAGTTCTTC. It specifies CSARPGQAYNEQFF.